The source of this T cell receptor beta chain is a study of blood T cells in healthy people across ages. For the second PCR, which ran for roughly 6 to 12 cycles, a sample-barcoded 5' primer and a J-beta primer mix were used. One entry per CDR3 protein results from TCRdb running MiXCR on the 5' RACE reads. The repertoire holds approximately 1.5 million distinct CDR3 sequences, with 40% to 45% as singletons. The CDR3 consists of 13 residues. Germline V CDR1 and CDR2: LGHDT, YNNKEL (reference sequence). V lost 2 bases, J lost 6 bases, and 7 bases lay in between. Sequencing was performed on blood. The V and J genes are TRBV3-1 and TRBJ2-2; D possibly corresponds to TRBD1 (5 bases). This TCR came from a woman younger than 30 in good health. The CDR3 DNA follows: TGTGCCAGCAGCCAAAGGACATCCGGGGAGCTGTTTTTT. It codes for CASSQRTSGELFF. Full variable domain (remainder filled in from reference TRBV3-1 and TRBJ2-2): DTAVSQTPKYLVTQMGNDKSIKCEQNLGHDTMYWYKQDSKKFLKIMFSYNNKELIINETVPNRFSPKSPDKAHLNLHINSLELGDSAVYFCASSQRTSGELFFGEGSRLTVL.